The clone carrying this T cell receptor beta chain was picked up one time. The antigen is unknown. Single viable CD3+CD4+CD8-CD45RO+ cells were sorted as the memory CD4+ T cells. Original analysis: After removing out-of-frame reads, under 2.5 million distinct TCRbeta sequences remained. The protocol was immunoSEQ multiplex PCR, while the TCRdb copy is restricted to in-frame clones and leaves out a portion. Clone size and the V and J calls come from that table; the DNA yielded D and trimming. The sample includes tens of thousands of clones, approximately 81% of them seen just once. The data stem from a study of memory CD4+ T cells and cytomegalovirus serostatus. The wider study: Of the healthy Belgian adults, fewer than 10 were CMV seropositive and 24 seronegative.

Study results and caveats: Repertoires predicted CMV serostatus with median bootstrapped AUC of around 0.96.

This CDR3 spans 16 amino acids. Germline lookup yields CDR1 SGHVS and CDR2 FQNEAQ. The chain couples TRBV7-8 to TRBJ2-5; 9 bases are shared with TRBD2. Matching the DNA end better, TRBJ2-7 makes the J call doubtful. The sequence was obtained from an adult in good health and CMV-seronegative. The specimen was memory CD4+ T cells from blood. CDR3 protein: CASSPVAGAMGYEQYF. The CDR3 DNA reads as TGTGCCAGCAGCCCCGTAGCGGGAGCTATGGGCTACGAGCAGTACTTC.